What follows are 32 T cell receptor beta chains derived from one specimen sequenced in a study of blood T cell repertoires in COVID-19. Assay used: immunoSEQ multiplex PCR; TCRdb lists only in-frame clones, some missing. The data hold about 140,000 clones, with around 80% observed a single time. The sample taken for sequencing was peripheral blood. These receptors were obtained from a man older than 75 with acute or convalescent COVID-19.

In this sample, this clone turned up once. J is TRBJ1-1 and V is TRBV6-5, with D perhaps matching TRBD1 (6 bases). Germline assignment: CDR1 MNHEY and CDR2 SVGAGI. The ends were cut back, 5 bases at V and 6 bases at J, with 19 bases in the middle. The CDR3 extends over 15 amino acids. In nucleotides, the CDR3 is TGTGCCAGCAGTAGCGGAACCGACAGGTATCCTGAAGCTTTCTTT. This encodes CASSSGTDRYPEAFF.

The chain carries TRBV6-6 and TRBJ2-5, with TRBD2 matching 13 bases. The V and J ends lost 7 bases and 11 bases, in that order; junction bases with no gene match: 7. Germline V lookup: CDR1 MNHNY, CDR2 SVGAGI (reference sequence). This CDR3 has 13 amino acids. CDR3 sequence reads: CASTSTSGGPQYF. The CDR3 DNA reads TGTGCCAGCACTTCGACTAGCGGGGGGCCTCAGTACTTC.

The rearrangement joins TRBV28 to TRBJ1-2; the D is unclear. CDR1 is MDHEN, CDR2 SYDVKM, per germline. Trimming removed 6 bases from V and 4 bases from J, with 21 bases in between. The CDR3 loop spans 16 amino acids. The CDR3 reads CASRTPGTVVGYGYTF. The CDR3 DNA reads as TGTGCCAGCAGGACCCCAGGTACAGTAGTCGGCTATGGCTACACCTTC.

J is TRBJ1-5 and V is TRBV4-2; the D is unclear. The CDR3 extends over 14 amino acids. The ends were cut back, 2 bases at V and 5 bases at J, with 10 bases in the middle. The V gene's germline CDR1 is LGHNA and CDR2 YNFKEQ. The CDR3 nucleotides read TGTGCCAGCAGCCAACTGAGACGGGATCAGCCCCAGCATTTT. Protein sequence: CASSQLRRDQPQHF.

The chain joins TRBV7-7 to TRBJ2-7; D might be TRBD2 (7 bases). Germline assignment: CDR1 SSHAT and CDR2 FNYEAQ (reference sequence). V was clipped by 2 bases and J by 5 bases, with 16 bases between them. This CDR3 comprises 15 residues. The CDR3 reads CASSLRLGGGHEQYF. CDR3 coding DNA: TGTGCCAGCAGCTTAAGGCTGGGAGGGGGGCACGAGCAGTACTTC. The full variable domain, completed using reference TRBV7-7 and TRBJ2-7, is GAGVSQSPRYKVTKRGQDVTLRCDPISSHATLYWYQQALGQGPEFLTYFNYEAQPDKSGLPSDRFSAERPEGSISTLTIQRTEQRDSAMYRCASSLRLGGGHEQYFGPGTRLTVT.

The chain recombines TRBV19 with TRBJ2-3, with 7 bases aligning to TRBD1. Per germline, CDR1 LNHDA and CDR2 SQIVND (reference sequence). The ends lost 9 bases at V and 3 bases at J; junction bases unmatched: 12. CDR3 length: 15 amino acids. CDR3 amino acids: CASETTTGRTDTQYF. In DNA, the CDR3 is TGTGCCAGCGAAACAACGACAGGGCGGACAGATACGCAGTATTTT.

The rearrangement joins TRBV3-1 (or the pseudogene TRBV3-2) to TRBJ1-4; the D is unclear. CDR1 and CDR2 (germline): LGHDT, YNNKEL (reference sequence). Deletions cut 5 bases from V and 4 bases from J, with 14 bases between. The length of the CDR3 is 15 residues. As DNA, the CDR3 is TGTGCCAGCAGCGGAGGGAGTCGTGGTAATGAAAAACTGTTTTTT. It translates to CASSGGSRGNEKLFF.

The genes are TRBV9 and TRBJ2-1, with D perhaps matching TRBD2 (5 bases). The germline gives CDR1 SGDLS, CDR2 YYNGEE. V was clipped by 0 bases and J by 10 bases, with 17 bases between them. This CDR3 spans 15 amino acids. CDR3 amino acids: CASSVGGVPAWEQFF. CDR3 sequence (DNA): TGTGCCAGCAGCGTAGGGGGAGTTCCTGCGTGGGAGCAGTTCTTC.

This chain connects TRBV7-2 to TRBJ2-2, with D hard to call. Germline V gene sequence: CDR1 SGHTA, CDR2 FQGNSA. The CDR3 has 18 residues. V was cut by 5 bases and J by 0 bases, with 19 bases left in between. As DNA, the CDR3 is TGTGCCAGCAGCCGCAATGCACATCAGGCCGCGAACACCGGGGAGCTGTTTTTT. Its protein is CASSRNAHQAANTGELFF.

V usage is TRBV11-3 and J usage is TRBJ2-2, with a tentative D call TRBD1 (6 bases). V was clipped by 6 bases and J by 6 bases, with 11 bases between them. The CDR3 has 13 residues. CDR1 is SGHNT, CDR2 YENEEA, per germline. The CDR3 DNA reads TGTGCCAGCAGTCCCTCAGGGGCCGGGGAGCTGTTTTTT. It codes for CASSPSGAGELFF. Looking up the rest from reference TRBV11-3 and TRBJ2-2 gives the full variable domain: EAGVVQSPRYKIIEKKQPVAFWCNPISGHNTLYWYLQNLGQGPELLIRYENEEAVDDSQLPKDRFSAERLKGVDSTLKIQPAELGDSAVYLCASSPSGAGELFFGEGSRLTVL.

The gene calls are TRBV6-6 and TRBJ1-6, with no clear D. Trimming removed 4 bases at V and 8 bases at J, with 15 bases between. The CDR3 covers 15 residues. The V gene's germline CDR1 is MNHNY and CDR2 SVGAGI (reference sequence). The CDR3, as DNA: TGTGCCAGCAGTTTAAGCGCATTTCCCGATTCACCCCTCCACTTT. Its translation: CASSLSAFPDSPLHF.

CDR3: CASSYSYSGTDYEQYF. CDR3 in DNA: TGTGCCAGCAGTTACTCCTACTCCGGGACAGACTACGAGCAGTACTTC. The chain is built from TRBV6-5 and TRBJ2-7, with TRBD1 identical over 7 bases. The V segment lost 0 bases and the J segment 3 bases; nucleotides outside the gene matches: 8. Per the germline V gene, CDR1 is MNHEY and CDR2 is SVGAGI. The CDR3 sequence is 16 residues long.

This sequence joins TRBV9 and TRBJ1-2; D is ambiguous. Germline-derived CDR1 and CDR2 are SGDLS and YYNGEE. V was shortened by 0 bases and J by 4 bases, with 13 bases between the two germline ends. The CDR3 extends over 15 amino acids. For the CDR3, the DNA is TGTGCCAGCAGCGTAGATCAGCAGGCCTCCTATGGCTACACCTTC. Protein: CASSVDQQASYGYTF.

The CDR3 is CASSQGGLAGTDTQYF. The CDR3 DNA is TGCGCCAGCAGCCAGGGGGGACTAGCAGGCACAGATACGCAGTATTTT. This chain joins TRBV4-3 and TRBJ2-3, with 9 bases matching TRBD2. The CDR3 has 16 residues. V was clipped by 3 bases and J by 1 base; unmatched bases: 5. Looked up from germline, CDR1 is LGHNA and CDR2 is YSLEER.

The J gene is TRBJ1-1, the V gene TRBV6-5; D may be TRBD1 (5 bases). V was pared by 7 bases and J by 3 bases, with 15 bases between. Germline V gives CDR1 MNHEY, CDR2 SVGAGI. The length of the CDR3 is 14 residues. CDR3 nucleotides: TGTGCCAGCATCATAGGGGCGGGGGACACTGAAGCTTTCTTT. This codes for CASIIGAGDTEAFF.

The chain has TRBV19 and TRBJ2-7, with 10 positions matching TRBD1. Losses at the gene ends were 5 bases for V and 3 bases for J; bases not matched to a gene: 7. The CDR3 sequence is 15 residues long. Germline values: CDR1 LNHDA, CDR2 SQIVND (reference sequence). CDR3: CASSAPGQGSYEQYF. CDR3 DNA: TGTGCCAGTAGTGCCCCGGGACAGGGGAGCTACGAGCAGTACTTC.

The rearrangement joins TRBV6-5 to TRBJ2-5, with D perhaps matching TRBD1 (6 bases). Germline CDR1 is MNHEY and CDR2 is SVGAGI. V was shortened by 7 bases and J by 7 bases, with 16 bases between the two germline ends. This CDR3 has 13 amino acids. The CDR3 loop reads CASTSTGPGTQYF. The CDR3 DNA follows: TGTGCCAGCACCAGTACAGGGCCCGGGACCCAGTACTTC.

This chain uses TRBV5-1 with TRBJ2-7; D may be TRBD1 (8 bases). This CDR3 region has 14 residues. Trimming took 6 bases from V and 5 from J, leaving 18 bases between them. Germline loops: CDR1 SGHRS, CDR2 YFSETQ. CDR3 in amino acids: CASNVGQGLNEQYF. The CDR3 DNA sequence: TGCGCCAGCAACGTTGGACAGGGACTAAACGAGCAGTACTTC.

V and J are TRBV18 and TRBJ2-3, with D uncertain. The CDR3 covers 17 residues. Germline-derived CDR1 and CDR2 are KGHSH and LQKENI. V lost 3 bases, J lost 3 bases, and 19 bases lay in between. In DNA, the CDR3 is TGTGCCAGCTCACCTTCTGTAGCAACAAGGTTTACAGATACGCAGTATTTT. Protein: CASSPSVATRFTDTQYF.

The chain couples TRBV12-3 or TRBV12-4 to TRBJ1-2; 8 positions agree with TRBD1. V lost 7 bases and J lost 6; bases outside the gene matches: 7. The CDR3 is made up of 13 amino acids. The CDR3 here is CASTPTGEDGYTF. The CDR3 DNA sequence: TGTGCCAGCACTCCGACAGGGGAGGATGGCTACACCTTC.

This clone was seen more than once but under ten times. This sequence joins TRBV7-9 and TRBJ1-2; D uncertain. The germline V gene encodes CDR1 SEHNR and CDR2 FQNEAQ (reference sequence). This CDR3 comprises 12 residues. Trimming removed 1 base from V and 8 bases from J, with 8 bases in between. The CDR3 nucleotides are TGTGCCAGCAGCTTAGACGTAAGCGGCTACACCTTC. Translation: CASSLDVSGYTF.

Only a few counts were recorded for this clone. The chain recombines TRBV12-3 or TRBV12-4 with TRBJ2-3; the D is unclear. Trimming pared 6 bases from V and 4 bases from J, leaving 8 bases between. This CDR3 region has 12 residues. DNA for the CDR3: TGTGCCAGCAGCCCCACGGCAGATACGCAGTATTTT. It encodes CASSPTADTQYF.

The chain recombines TRBV4-2 with TRBJ1-1; the match to TRBD1 covers 7 bases. This CDR3 is 15 amino acids long. Germline V gene lookup returns CDR1 LGHNA and CDR2 YNFKEQ. V gave up 4 bases and J gave up 4 bases; unmatched junction bases: 9. CDR3 nucleotide sequence: TGTGCCAGCAGCCCATCGACAGGGTCACGCACTGAAGCTTTCTTT. Its protein is CASSPSTGSRTEAFF.

This chain connects TRBV4-3 to TRBJ1-2; tentatively, D is TRBD1 (6 bases). The CDR3 has 17 residues. The V end lost 1 base, the J end lost 2 bases, and 17 bases lay between the germline ends. In germline, CDR1 is LGHNA, CDR2 YSLEER. CDR3 in amino acids: CASSQAAGGRGNYGYTF. The CDR3 bases are TGCGCCAGCAGCCAAGCCGCTGGGGGAAGGGGGAACTATGGCTACACCTTC.

The rearrangement uses TRBV7-9 and TRBJ1-2, with TRBD1 matching over 10 bases. CDR1 and CDR2 from the germline V gene are SEHNR and FQNEAQ (reference sequence). The CDR3 sequence is 14 residues long. V shed 3 bases and J 4 bases; nucleotides not matched to a gene: 2. The CDR3 is CASSFGTGAYGYTF. In DNA, the CDR3 is TGTGCCAGCAGCTTTGGGACAGGGGCCTATGGCTACACCTTC. The full variable domain, in which reference TRBV7-9 and TRBJ1-2 provide the parts outside the CDR3, is DTGVSQNPRHKITKRGQNVTFRCDPISEHNRLYWYRQTLGQGPEFLTYFQNEAQLEKSRLLSDRFSAERPKGSFSTLEIQRTEQGDSAMYLCASSFGTGAYGYTFGSGTRLTVV.

This sequence joins TRBV7-6 and TRBJ2-3; 10 bases agree with TRBD1. V shed 4 bases and J 5 bases; nucleotides not matched to a gene: 3. Germline-derived CDR1 and CDR2 are SGHVS and FNYEAQ. This CDR3 has 14 residues. CDR3 sequence: CASSSRDRGDTQYF. CDR3 in DNA: TGTGCCAGCAGCTCCCGGGACAGGGGAGATACGCAGTATTTT.

The chain couples TRBV20-1 to TRBJ1-1; 8 bases line up with TRBD1. The CDR3 contains 11 residues. Germline lookup yields CDR1 DFQATT and CDR2 SNEGSKA (reference sequence). J lost 5 bases, V lost 7 bases, and 3 bases had no gene match. The CDR3 reads CSVQGATEAFF. The CDR3 nucleotides read TGCAGTGTCCAGGGGGCGACTGAAGCTTTCTTT.

The chain carries TRBV7-9 and TRBJ2-7, with D perhaps TRBD1 (5 bases). In germline, CDR1 is SEHNR, CDR2 FQNEAQ (reference sequence). The CDR3 spans 14 residues. V lost 5 bases, J lost 6 bases, and 17 bases lay in between. The CDR3 nucleotides are TGTGCCAGCAGCGTAGGGGCTTCTCTCGGCGAGCAGTACTTC. It encodes CASSVGASLGEQYF.

The V call is TRBV7-2, the J call TRBJ2-4; D might be TRBD1 (6 bases). Looked up from germline, CDR1 is SGHTA and CDR2 is FQGNSA. The CDR3 consists of 16 residues. Trimming stripped 4 bases from V and 0 bases from J, with 13 bases between. CDR3 region: CASSSKGGGAKNIQYF. The DNA for the CDR3 is TGTGCCAGCAGCTCCAAAGGGGGTGGAGCCAAAAACATTCAGTACTTC.

Only one count was recorded for this clone. J is TRBJ2-1 and V is TRBV4-3; TRBD2 agrees at 9 bases. Trimming at V came to 1 base and at J to 5 bases, leaving 6 bases not matched to a gene. The germline V gene has CDR1 LGHNA and CDR2 YSLEER. The CDR3 loop spans 16 amino acids. The CDR3: CASSQGFSGGNNEQFF. The CDR3 DNA reads TGCGCCAGCAGCCAAGGCTTTAGCGGGGGTAACAATGAGCAGTTCTTC.

Here the CDR3 DNA reads TGTGCCACCAGTGACCTGGACAGGGGCGGCGGGGAGCTGTTTTTT. It yields the protein CATSDLDRGGGELFF. This chain joins TRBV24-1 and TRBJ2-2; 9 nucleotides agree with TRBD1. The CDR3 has 15 residues. Germline V gives CDR1 KGHDR, CDR2 SFDVKD. V shed 4 bases and J 7 bases; nucleotides not matched to a gene: 6.

V is TRBV18 and J is TRBJ2-7, with D perhaps matching TRBD1 (7 bases). V was trimmed by 4 bases and J by 11 bases, leaving 21 bases between them. Per germline, CDR1 KGHSH and CDR2 LQKENI. This CDR3 has 14 residues. CDR3 in amino acids: CASSQGTAGSGEYF. CDR3 nucleotide sequence: TGTGCCAGCTCACAGGGGACAGCGGGCTCAGGAGAGTACTTC.